This TCR beta chain appears in the sequencing data of a study of cytomegalovirus exposure and HLA in healthy donors. V lost 0 bases, J lost 4 bases, and 5 bases lay in between. This CDR3 has 13 amino acids. In germline, CDR1 is SGHDT, CDR2 YYEEEE. Primers: 60 Vbeta forward and 13 Jbeta reverse. Methods used by the authors: The authors later counted approximately 80 million unique TCR beta chains, some 12 million of them shared. Only in-frame clones appear in the TCRdb table, and some are missing; sequencing was by immunoSEQ multiplex PCR. The DNA was the basis for D and trimming; V, J and clone size are from that table. The sample lists more than 120,000 clones, 82% occurring once. Study-level results: No immune exposure information besides CMV serostatus was available. Three chains linked to CMV were shown in vitro to be specific for CMV antigens.

Concerning this clone itself: What it binds is unknown.

The gene calls are TRBV5-6 and TRBJ1-5; D unclear. Sequencing input: PBMCs. This TCR derives from a male donor in good health and CMV-seronegative. The chain's CDR3 is CASSLGRNQPQHF. Written as DNA, the CDR3 is TGTGCCAGCAGCTTGGGGAGGAATCAGCCCCAGCATTTT.